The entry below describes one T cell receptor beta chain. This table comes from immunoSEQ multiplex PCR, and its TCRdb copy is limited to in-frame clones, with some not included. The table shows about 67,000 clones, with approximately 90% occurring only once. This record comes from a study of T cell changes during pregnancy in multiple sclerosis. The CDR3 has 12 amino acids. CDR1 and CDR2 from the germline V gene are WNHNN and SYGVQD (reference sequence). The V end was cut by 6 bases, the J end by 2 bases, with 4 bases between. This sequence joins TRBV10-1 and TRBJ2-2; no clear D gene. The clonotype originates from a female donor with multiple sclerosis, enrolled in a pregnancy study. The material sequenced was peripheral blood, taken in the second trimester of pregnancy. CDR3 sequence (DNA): TGCGCCAGCAGCACAAACACCGGGGAGCTGTTTTTT. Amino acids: CASSTNTGELFF.